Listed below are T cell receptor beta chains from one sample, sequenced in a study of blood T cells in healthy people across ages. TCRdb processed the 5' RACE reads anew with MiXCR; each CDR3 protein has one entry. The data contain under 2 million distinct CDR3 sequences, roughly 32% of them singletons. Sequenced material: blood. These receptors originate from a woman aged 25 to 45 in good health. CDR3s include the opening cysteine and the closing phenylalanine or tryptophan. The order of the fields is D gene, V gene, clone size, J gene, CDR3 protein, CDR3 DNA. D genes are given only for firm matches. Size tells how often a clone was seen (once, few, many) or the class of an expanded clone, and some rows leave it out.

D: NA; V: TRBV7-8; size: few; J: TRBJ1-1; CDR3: CASSLCVGGGCEAFF; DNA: TGTGCCAGCAGCTTATGTGTCGGGGGCGGATGTGAAGCTTTCTTT
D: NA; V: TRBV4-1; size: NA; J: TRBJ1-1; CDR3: CASSQEFRGSHDTEAFF; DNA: TGCGCCAGCAGCCAAGAGTTTCGGGGCTCCCACGACACTGAAGCTTTCTTT
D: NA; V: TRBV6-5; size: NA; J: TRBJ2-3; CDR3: CASSYRGTQGDTQYF; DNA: TGTGCCAGCAGTTACCGCGGGACCCAGGGGGATACGCAGTATTTT
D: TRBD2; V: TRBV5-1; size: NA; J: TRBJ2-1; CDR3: CASSSTSLAGGRNEQFF; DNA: TGCGCCAGCAGCTCGACTTCTTTAGCGGGGGGCAGAAATGAGCAGTTCTTC
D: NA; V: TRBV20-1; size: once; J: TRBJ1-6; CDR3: CSALGRGRNSPLHF; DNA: TGCAGTGCACTAGGACGGGGGCGAAATTCACCCCTCCACTTT
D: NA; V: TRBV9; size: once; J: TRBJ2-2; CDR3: CASGESQTGPTGELFF; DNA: TGTGCCAGCGGGGAGAGTCAGACAGGCCCCACCGGGGAGCTGTTTTTT
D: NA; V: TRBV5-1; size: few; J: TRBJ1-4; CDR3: CASSLEAANEKLFF; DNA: TGCGCCAGCAGCTTGGAGGCGGCTAATGAAAAACTGTTTTTT
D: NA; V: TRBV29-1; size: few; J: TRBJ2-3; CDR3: CSAEGETRGDTQYF; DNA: TGCAGCGCTGAAGGTGAAACAAGAGGGGATACGCAGTATTTT
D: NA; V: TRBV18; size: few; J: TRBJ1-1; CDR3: CASSGYRSTEAFF; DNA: TGTGCCAGCTCAGGATACCGGAGCACTGAAGCTTTCTTT
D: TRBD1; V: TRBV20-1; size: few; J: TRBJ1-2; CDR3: CSAFPWDSYGYTF; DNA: TGCAGTGCTTTCCCCTGGGACAGCTATGGCTACACCTTC
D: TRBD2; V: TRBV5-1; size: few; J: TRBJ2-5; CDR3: CASSTPLAGEETQYF; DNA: TGCGCCAGCAGCACCCCGCTAGCGGGGGAAGAGACCCAGTACTTC
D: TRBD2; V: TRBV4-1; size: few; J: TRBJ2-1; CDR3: CASSQDQASGGNEQFF; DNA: TGCGCCAGCAGCCAAGATCAAGCTAGCGGGGGTAATGAGCAGTTCTTC
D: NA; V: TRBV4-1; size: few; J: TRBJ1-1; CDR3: CASSQDFSEAFF; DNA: TGCGCCAGCAGCCAAGATTTCAGCGAAGCTTTCTTT
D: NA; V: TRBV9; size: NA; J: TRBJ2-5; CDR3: CASSVSGQPRETQYF; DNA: TGTGCCAGCAGCGTATCAGGACAGCCTCGAGAGACCCAGTACTTC
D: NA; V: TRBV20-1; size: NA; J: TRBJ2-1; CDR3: CSAPPEAGSEQFF; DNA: TGCAGTGCTCCTCCTGAGGCGGGGAGTGAGCAGTTCTTC
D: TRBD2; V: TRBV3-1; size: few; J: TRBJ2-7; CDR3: CASSPLGGSVGEQYF; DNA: TGTGCCAGCAGCCCGTTGGGCGGGAGTGTCGGCGAGCAGTACTTC
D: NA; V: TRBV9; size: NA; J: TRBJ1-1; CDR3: CASIRKAGTEAFF; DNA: TGTGCCAGCATTAGAAAAGCAGGCACTGAAGCTTTCTTT
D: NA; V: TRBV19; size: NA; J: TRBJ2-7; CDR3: CASSIAAYSYEQYF; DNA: TGTGCCAGTAGTATCGCGGCATACTCCTACGAGCAGTACTTC
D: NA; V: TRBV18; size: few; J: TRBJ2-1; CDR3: CASSPATTDEQFF; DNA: TGTGCCAGCTCACCTGCGACTACGGATGAGCAGTTCTTC
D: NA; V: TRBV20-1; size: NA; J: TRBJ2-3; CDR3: CSARGRGHTDTQYF; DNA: TGCAGTGCTAGAGGGCGGGGTCACACAGATACGCAGTATTTT
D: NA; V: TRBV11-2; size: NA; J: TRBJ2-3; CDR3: CASSFIGRPIPDTQYF; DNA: TGTGCCAGCAGCTTTATCGGTCGCCCGATCCCAGATACGCAGTATTTT
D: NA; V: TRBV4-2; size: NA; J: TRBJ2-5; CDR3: CASSLQAVGETQYF; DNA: TGTGCCAGCAGCCTGCAGGCGGTGGGGGAGACCCAGTACTTC
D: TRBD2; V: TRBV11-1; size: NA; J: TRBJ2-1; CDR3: CASSPGTSGRAYNEQFF; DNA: TGTGCCAGCAGCCCCGGGACTAGCGGGAGGGCCTACAATGAGCAGTTCTTC
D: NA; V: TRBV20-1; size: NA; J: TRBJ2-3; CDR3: CSAREGSGHSTDTQYF; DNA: TGCAGTGCTAGAGAGGGCAGCGGCCATAGCACAGATACGCAGTATTTT
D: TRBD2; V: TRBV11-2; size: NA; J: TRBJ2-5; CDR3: CASSLKLAGERETQYF; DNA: TGTGCCAGCAGCTTAAAACTAGCGGGAGAACGTGAGACCCAGTACTTC
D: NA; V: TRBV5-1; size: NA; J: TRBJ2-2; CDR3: CASSSKGTKNTGELFF; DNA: TGCGCCAGCAGCTCGAAAGGGACCAAGAACACCGGGGAGCTGTTTTTT
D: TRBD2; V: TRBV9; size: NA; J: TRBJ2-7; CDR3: CASSVGGAQHDEQYF; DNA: TGTGCCAGCAGCGTCGGGGGGGCCCAACACGACGAGCAGTACTTC
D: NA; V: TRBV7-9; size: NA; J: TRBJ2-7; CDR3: CASSSPKARYEQYF; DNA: TGTGCCAGCAGCTCCCCTAAGGCCCGTTACGAGCAGTACTTC
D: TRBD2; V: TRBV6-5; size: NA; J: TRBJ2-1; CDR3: CASSVSGEYNEQFF; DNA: TGTGCCAGCAGCGTTAGCGGGGAGTACAATGAGCAGTTCTTC
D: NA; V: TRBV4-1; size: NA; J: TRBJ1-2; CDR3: CASSPRQVENYGYTF; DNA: TGCGCCAGCAGCCCACGACAGGTGGAAAACTATGGCTACACCTTC
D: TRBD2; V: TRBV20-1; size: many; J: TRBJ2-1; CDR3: CSARGLAGVLNEQFF; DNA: TGCAGTGCTAGAGGTCTAGCGGGAGTCCTCAATGAGCAGTTCTTC
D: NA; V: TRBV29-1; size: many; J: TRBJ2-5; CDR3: CSVAIQTQETQYF; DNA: TGCAGCGTTGCGATTCAGACGCAAGAGACCCAGTACTTC
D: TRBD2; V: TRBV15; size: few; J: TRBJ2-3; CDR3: CATSRSGGSTDTQYF; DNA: TGTGCCACCAGCAGGAGCGGGGGGAGCACAGATACGCAGTATTTT
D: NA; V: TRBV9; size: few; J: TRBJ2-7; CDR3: CASSPGLDPLYEQYF; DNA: TGTGCCAGCAGCCCCGGTCTAGATCCGTTATACGAGCAGTACTTC
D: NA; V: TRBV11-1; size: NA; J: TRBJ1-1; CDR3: CASSYGATGNIEAFF; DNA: TGTGCCAGCAGCTACGGGGCTACAGGGAATATTGAAGCTTTCTTT
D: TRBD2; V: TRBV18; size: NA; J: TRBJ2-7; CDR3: CASSLGDYGQYF; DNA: TGTGCCAGCTCACTTGGGGACTACGGGCAGTACTTC
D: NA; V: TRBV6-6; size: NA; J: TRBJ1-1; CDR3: CASRERERNTEAFF; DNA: TGTGCCAGCAGGGAGCGAGAGAGAAACACTGAAGCTTTCTTT
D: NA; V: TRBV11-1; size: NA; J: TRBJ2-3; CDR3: CASSPEMGGRTDTQYF; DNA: TGTGCCAGCAGCCCCGAAATGGGGGGGCGAACAGATACGCAGTATTTT
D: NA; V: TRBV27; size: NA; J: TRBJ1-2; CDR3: CASSLDRQLYGYTF; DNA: TGTGCCAGCAGTCTCGACAGACAACTCTATGGCTACACCTTC
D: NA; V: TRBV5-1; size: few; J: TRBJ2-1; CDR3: CASSSGSDSYNEQFF; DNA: TGCGCCAGCAGTTCAGGTTCGGATTCCTACAATGAGCAGTTCTTC
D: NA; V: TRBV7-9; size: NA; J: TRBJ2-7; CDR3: CASSQPLRPGSYEQYF; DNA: TGTGCCAGCAGCCAACCCTTAAGACCAGGGAGTTACGAGCAGTACTTC
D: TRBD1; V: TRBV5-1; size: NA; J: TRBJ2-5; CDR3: CASSHGQGRETQYF; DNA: TGCGCCAGCAGCCACGGACAGGGACGAGAGACCCAGTACTTC
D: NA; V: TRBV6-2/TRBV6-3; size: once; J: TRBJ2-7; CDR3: CASRGGGSTYEQYF; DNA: TGTGCCAGCAGGGGCGGGGGCAGCACCTACGAGCAGTACTTC
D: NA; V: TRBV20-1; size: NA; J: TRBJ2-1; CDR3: CSARESQWNGNEQFF; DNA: TGCAGTGCTAGAGAATCTCAGTGGAATGGCAATGAGCAGTTCTTC
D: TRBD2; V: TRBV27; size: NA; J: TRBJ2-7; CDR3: CASGLTGGTYEQYF; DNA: TGTGCCAGCGGTTTAACGGGGGGGACCTACGAGCAGTACTTC
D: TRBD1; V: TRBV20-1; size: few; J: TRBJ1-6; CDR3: CSAEEGTGTYNSPLHF; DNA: TGCAGTGCTGAGGAGGGGACAGGGACCTATAATTCACCCCTCCACTTT
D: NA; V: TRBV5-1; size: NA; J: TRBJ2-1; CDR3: CASSLANSAGRNEQFF; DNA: TGCGCCAGCAGCTTGGCGAACTCAGCAGGGCGCAATGAGCAGTTCTTC
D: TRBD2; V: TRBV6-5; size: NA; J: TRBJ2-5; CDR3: CASNGGAAETQYF; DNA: TGTGCCAGCAACGGGGGGGCGGCGGAGACCCAGTACTTC
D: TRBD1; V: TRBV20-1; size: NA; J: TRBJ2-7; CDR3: CSALDRKSCEQYF; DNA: TGCAGTGCTTTGGACAGGAAATCCTGCGAGCAGTACTTC
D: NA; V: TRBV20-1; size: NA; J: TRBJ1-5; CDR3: CSARDPGRGYNQPQHF; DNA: TGCAGTGCTAGAGATCCTGGCAGGGGATACAATCAGCCCCAGCATTTT
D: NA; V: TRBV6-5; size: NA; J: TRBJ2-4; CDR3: CASSYSGLSGDIQYF; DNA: TGTGCCAGCAGTTACTCAGGCCTATCGGGGGACATTCAGTACTTC
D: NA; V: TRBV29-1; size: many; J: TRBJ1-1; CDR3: CSVVVILNTEAFF; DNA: TGCAGCGTTGTGGTCATTTTGAACACTGAAGCTTTCTTT
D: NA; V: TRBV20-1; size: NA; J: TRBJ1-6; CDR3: CSASPPQSRNSPLHF; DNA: TGCAGTGCCTCACCTCCCCAGTCGAGGAATTCACCCCTCCACTTT
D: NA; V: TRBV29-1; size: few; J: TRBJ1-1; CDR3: CSAGDDMNTEAFF; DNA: TGCAGCGCGGGAGACGACATGAACACTGAAGCTTTCTTT
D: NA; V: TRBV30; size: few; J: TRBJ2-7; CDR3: CAWSLKGIPAYEQYF; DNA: TGTGCCTGGAGTCTAAAGGGGATACCCGCCTACGAGCAGTACTTC
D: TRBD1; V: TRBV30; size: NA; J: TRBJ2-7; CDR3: CAWQPGQGRTEQYF; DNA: TGTGCCTGGCAACCGGGACAGGGACGCACGGAGCAGTACTTC
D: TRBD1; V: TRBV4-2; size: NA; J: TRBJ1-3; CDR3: CASGAGQAGNTIYF; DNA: TGTGCCAGCGGGGCCGGACAGGCTGGAAACACCATATATTTT
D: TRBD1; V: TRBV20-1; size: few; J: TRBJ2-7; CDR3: CSAREVAGGAYEQYF; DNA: TGCAGTGCTAGAGAAGTGGCAGGGGGAGCCTACGAGCAGTACTTC